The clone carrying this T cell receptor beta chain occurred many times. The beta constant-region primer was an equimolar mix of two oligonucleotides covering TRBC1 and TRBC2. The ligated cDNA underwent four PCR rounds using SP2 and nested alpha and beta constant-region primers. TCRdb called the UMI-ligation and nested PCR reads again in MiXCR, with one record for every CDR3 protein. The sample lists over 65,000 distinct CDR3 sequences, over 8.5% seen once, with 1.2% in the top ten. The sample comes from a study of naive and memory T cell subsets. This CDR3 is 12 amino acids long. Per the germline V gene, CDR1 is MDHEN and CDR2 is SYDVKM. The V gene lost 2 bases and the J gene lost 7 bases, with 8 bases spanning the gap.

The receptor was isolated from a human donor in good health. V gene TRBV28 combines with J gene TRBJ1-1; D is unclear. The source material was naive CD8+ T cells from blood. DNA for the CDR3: TGTGCCAGCAGTTTAAGTCTGGATGAAGCTTTCTTT. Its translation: CASSLSLDEAFF.